This T cell receptor (beta chain) was identified during a study of control samples from healthy donors and cancer patients. Method: immunoSEQ multiplex PCR; TCRdb's copy keeps in-frame clones and lacks some. The table includes about 170,000 clones, 80% to 90% detected once. Trimming removed 3 bases at V and 8 bases at J, with 5 bases between. The germline CDR1 and CDR2 sequences are LGHDT and YNNKEL (reference sequence). This CDR3 region has 11 residues. With regard to this clone: Other DNA sequences in the sample encode the same CDR3.

V usage is TRBV3-1 (or the pseudogene TRBV3-2) and J usage is TRBJ2-1; D possibly corresponds to TRBD2 (5 bases). The TCR comes from a man aged 30-40 years in good health. The sequenced material came from blood. CDR3 DNA: TGTGCCAGCAGCCAGCGGGATGAGCAGTTCTTC. Translation: CASSQRDEQFF.